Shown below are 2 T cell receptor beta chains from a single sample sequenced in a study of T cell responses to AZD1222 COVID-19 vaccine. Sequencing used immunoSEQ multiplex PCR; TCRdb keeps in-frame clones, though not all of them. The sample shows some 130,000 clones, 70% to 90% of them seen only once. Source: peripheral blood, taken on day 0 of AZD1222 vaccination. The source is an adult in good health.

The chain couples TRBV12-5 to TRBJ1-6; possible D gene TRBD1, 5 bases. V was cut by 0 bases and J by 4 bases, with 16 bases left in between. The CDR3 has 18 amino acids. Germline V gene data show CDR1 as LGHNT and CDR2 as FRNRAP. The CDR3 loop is CASGLVLGVNPYNSPLHF. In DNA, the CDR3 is TGTGCTAGTGGTTTGGTACTAGGGGTAAACCCTTATAATTCACCCCTCCACTTT.

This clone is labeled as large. The CDR3 DNA follows: TGTGCCAGCAGCTTGGTGGCCAGAATCTATAGCAATCAGCCCCAGCATTTT. Encoded protein: CASSLVARIYSNQPQHF. The rearrangement uses TRBV5-5 and TRBJ1-5; D gene ambiguous. Looked up from germline, CDR1 is SGHKS and CDR2 is YYEKEE (reference sequence). The CDR3 has 17 amino acids. V was trimmed by 0 bases and J by 0 bases, leaving 13 bases between them.